The entry below gives a single T cell receptor beta chain sequence along with its context. Participant ages covered roughly 18 to 89 years across 25 or so US areas. The data are from a study of blood T cell repertoires in COVID-19. This CDR3 has 14 residues. Trimming left V 5 bases short and J 1 base short, with 11 bases between. Per germline, CDR1 SGHTA and CDR2 FQGTGA. Measured with immunoSEQ multiplex PCR; TCRdb has only the in-frame clones, and not every one. The sample lists approximately 170,000 clones, roughly 80% occurring once. The receptor was derived from a woman aged 45-65 years who had recovered from COVID-19. V gene TRBV7-3 combines with J gene TRBJ1-1; D call uncertain. The sample was PBMCs or T cells enriched from blood (not recorded which). The CDR3 sequence: CASSPGISNTEAFF. CDR3 DNA: TGTGCCAGCAGCCCCGGGATTTCGAACACTGAAGCTTTCTTT.